This is a list of T cell receptor beta chains from one sample in a study of T-cell reconstitution after alpha-beta-depleted transplantation in children. TCRdb recomputed calls from the PCR reads with MiXCR, one row per CDR3 protein. Of about 260,000 distinct CDR3 sequences detected, around 8% appear once; the ten largest clones hold roughly 5.8%. Sequences were derived from PBMCs, mostly from graft donor cells, sampled 180 days after TCRalphabeta/CD19-depleted stem cell transplant. These receptor sequences come from a male patient aged 10-17 years who had a stem cell transplant for acute lymphoblastic leukemia, so the T cells may come from the graft donor. The CDR3 runs from the conserved cysteine through the conserved F or W. Fields, in order: V gene, clone size, J gene, D gene, CDR3 DNA, CDR3 protein. D genes are given only for firm matches. Clone size is given for some rows only: seen once, a few or many times, or a class if the clone is expanded.

>TRBV7-6|few|TRBJ1-3|TRBD1
TGTGCCAGCAGCACGGGACAGCTGGGCTCTGGAAACACCATATATTTT
CASSTGQLGSGNTIYF
>TRBV7-2|many|TRBJ1-2|TRBD1
TGTGCCAGCACCCCGGGACAGGGGGTTGGCTACACCTTC
CASTPGQGVGYTF
>TRBV25-1|many|TRBJ2-7|NA
TGTGCCAGCGCGGGCCCCCTCGAACACGAGCAGTACTTC
CASAGPLEHEQYF
>TRBV12-3/TRBV12-4|many|TRBJ2-7|NA
TGTGCCAGCAGTTTCTCCTACGAGCAGTACTTC
CASSFSYEQYF
>TRBV6-5|NA|TRBJ2-7|NA
TGTGCCAGCAGTTCAAACAGGGCTGTATACGAGCAGTACTTC
CASSSNRAVYEQYF
>TRBV6-5|many|TRBJ2-1|TRBD2
TGTGCCAGCAGTTACGGAGTAGCGGGAGTCAATGAGCAGTTCTTC
CASSYGVAGVNEQFF
>TRBV5-1|many|TRBJ2-1|TRBD2
TGCGCCTCCTACCTAGCGGGTGAGCAGTTCTTC
CASYLAGEQFF
>TRBV7-3|many|TRBJ2-3|NA
TGTGCCAGCAGCTTATGGGTAGCCAGCACAGATACGCAGTATTTT
CASSLWVASTDTQYF
>TRBV25-1|many|TRBJ2-1|NA
TGTGCCTCCTCACGAGGGTCGGGAAGGGTTTACAATGAGCAGTTCTTC
CASSRGSGRVYNEQFF
>TRBV18|many|TRBJ2-7|NA
TGTGCCAGCTCACCCCGACCCCGCTCCTACGAGCAGTACTTC
CASSPRPRSYEQYF
>TRBV28|many|TRBJ2-7|NA
TGTGCCAGCAGTTTTTTTGCAGGGACCCCGACTAGGAGAAACGAGCAGTACTTC
CASSFFAGTPTRRNEQYF
>TRBV18|many|TRBJ2-4|TRBD2
TGTGCCAGCTCACCACAAACAGGACTAGCGGGGAACATTCAGTACTTC
CASSPQTGLAGNIQYF
>TRBV12-3/TRBV12-4|many|TRBJ2-7|NA
TGTGCCAGCAGTGAAGCCTCGTGGTGGGCCTACGAGCAGTACTTC
CASSEASWWAYEQYF
>TRBV6-5|many|TRBJ1-5|NA
TGTGCCAGCAGTTACTCGGTTTATAGCAATCAGCCCCAGCATTTT
CASSYSVYSNQPQHF
>TRBV12-3/TRBV12-4|many|TRBJ2-5|TRBD2
TGTGCCAGCAGCCATAGCGGGGAGCCCCAAGAGACCCAGTACTTC
CASSHSGEPQETQYF
>TRBV11-2|many|TRBJ2-5|NA
TGTGCCAGCAGCTTAAGGGGGGCGGGCAGGGGCAAAGAGACCCAGTACTTC
CASSLRGAGRGKETQYF
>TRBV7-9|many|TRBJ2-3|NA
TGTGCCAGCAACTTCGGGGATACGCAGTATTTT
CASNFGDTQYF
>TRBV7-9|few|TRBJ1-2|TRBD1
TGTGCCAGCAGCTTAGCCGACAGGGTGAACTATGGCTACACCTTC
CASSLADRVNYGYTF
>TRBV5-4|many|TRBJ1-6|NA
TGTGCCAGCAGCTTGGCCCTTAATTCACCCCTCCACTTT
CASSLALNSPLHF
>TRBV25-1|many|TRBJ2-7|TRBD1
TGTGCCAGCAGGGCTACCGGGACAGGGTCCTACGAGCAGTACTTC
CASRATGTGSYEQYF
>TRBV7-2|many|TRBJ2-5|NA
TGTGCCAGCAGCTTAGGGACCCGGGAGACCCAGTACTTC
CASSLGTRETQYF
>TRBV3-1|many|TRBJ2-7|TRBD2
TGTGCCAGCAGCCAGAGGGCGGGGGGCCCCTACGAGCAGTACTTC
CASSQRAGGPYEQYF
>TRBV2|many|TRBJ2-1|NA
TGTGCCAGCAGTGGAGCTGGTAATGAGCAGTTCTTC
CASSGAGNEQFF
>TRBV10-3|many|TRBJ2-7|TRBD1
TGTGCCATCAGTTTCTACCGGGACAGGGGAGCCGAGCAGTACTTC
CAISFYRDRGAEQYF
>TRBV20-1|many|TRBJ2-1|NA
TGCAGTGCTAGAGTTATCTCAGTCAGTGAGCAGTTCTTC
CSARVISVSEQFF
>TRBV4-1|many|TRBJ1-3|NA
TGCGCCAGCAGCCACCCCCCCGTAGACGCGAACACCATATATTTT
CASSHPPVDANTIYF
>TRBV7-9|many|TRBJ2-1|NA
TGTGCCAGCAGCTTAGCCCCCACGGCGCAGTTCTTC
CASSLAPTAQFF
>TRBV18|many|TRBJ2-5|NA
TGTGCCAGCTCACCACAGGTAGAGACCCAGTACTTC
CASSPQVETQYF
>TRBV7-9|many|TRBJ1-3|NA
TGTGCCAGCAGCTTATCTGTCGGAAACACCATATATTTT
CASSLSVGNTIYF
>TRBV12-3/TRBV12-4|many|TRBJ2-2|NA
TGTGCCAGCAGTTTAAACCTCAACACCGGGGAGCTGTTTTTT
CASSLNLNTGELFF
>TRBV6-6|NA|TRBJ2-7|TRBD1
TGTGCCAGCAGCCAGGAAGGACAGGTCCACTTC
CASSQEGQVHF
>TRBV20-1|few|TRBJ1-2|NA
TGCAGTGCTAGAGTCACCAGGGAGAGCAACTATGGCTACACCTTC
CSARVTRESNYGYTF
>TRBV27|many|TRBJ1-2|TRBD1
TGTGCCAGCAGTCCTGGGACAGGGGGCAACTATGGCTACACCTTC
CASSPGTGGNYGYTF
>TRBV6-5|many|TRBJ2-1|TRBD2
TGTGCCAGCAGCCCTACTCGACTAGCGGGAGTGGGAGAGCAGTTCTTC
CASSPTRLAGVGEQFF
>TRBV12-3/TRBV12-4|many|TRBJ2-3|TRBD2
TGTGCCAGCAGTCCCCTAGGACTAGCGGGGTCCAAGGGGACGCAGTATTTT
CASSPLGLAGSKGTQYF
>TRBV6-5|many|TRBJ1-1|NA
TGTGCCAGCAGTTGGGGCAGGCGGAACACTGAAGCTTTCTTT
CASSWGRRNTEAFF
>TRBV5-4|many|TRBJ2-5|TRBD1
TGTGCCAGCAGCTCTGGACAGGGCTATCAAGAGACCCAGTACTTC
CASSSGQGYQETQYF
>TRBV28|NA|TRBJ2-7|NA
TGTGCCAGCAGTTCGGAACAGCCGGCGGACGAGCAGTACTTC
CASSSEQPADEQYF
>TRBV6-1|many|TRBJ1-6|NA
TGTGCCAGCAGGGAAAGGGTGAGGAATTCACCCCTCCACTTT
CASRERVRNSPLHF
>TRBV28|many|TRBJ2-7|TRBD2
TGTGCCAGCAGACTACCGGGACTAGCGGGATCAGAGCAGTACTTC
CASRLPGLAGSEQYF
>TRBV6-5|many|TRBJ2-5|NA
TGTGCCAGCAGTTACGGAATTCAGGGTGGAATTGGGGCCCAGTACTTC
CASSYGIQGGIGAQYF
>TRBV5-1|many|TRBJ2-3|NA
TGCGCCAGCAGCTTGGGCCGTATCAGGGGCGGGAAAGATACGCAGTATTTT
CASSLGRIRGGKDTQYF
>TRBV5-5|many|TRBJ2-7|NA
TGTGCCAGCACCACATCCTATGCCCTCTACGAGCAGTACTTC
CASTTSYALYEQYF
>TRBV20-1|many|TRBJ2-3|TRBD2
TGCAGTGCGGGAGAAGGGCGGGGGTTCACAGATACGCAGTATTTT
CSAGEGRGFTDTQYF
>TRBV28|many|TRBJ2-7|NA
TGTGCCAGCAGTCAAATAACTAGCCCGAGACTCGAGCAGTACTTC
CASSQITSPRLEQYF
>TRBV3-1|NA|TRBJ2-5|NA
TGTGCCTGCTCCCAAGCCAGGGGCGGAGAGACCCAGTACTTC
CACSQARGGETQYF
>TRBV9|many|TRBJ2-7|NA
TGTGCCAGCAGCGGACAGGATCTCTACGAGCAGTACTTC
CASSGQDLYEQYF
>TRBV20-1|few|TRBJ1-2|NA
TGCAGTGCGGGACACCCCAAGGCGGGTGGAGGCTACACCTTC
CSAGHPKAGGGYTF
>TRBV5-4|NA|TRBJ2-5|NA
TGTGCCAGCAGCTTGGAAGCAGGTTCTAAGACCCAGTACTTC
CASSLEAGSKTQYF
>TRBV5-3|once|TRBJ2-6|TRBD2
TGTGCCAGGGAAGCCAACATACGGGGGGGCACCTTCCTGGGGGCCAACGTCCTGACTTTC
CAREANIRGGTFLGANVLTF
>TRBV5-1|many|TRBJ2-7|TRBD1
TGCGCCAGCAGCTTGTTAGATTGGCCAGGGGGCAGGGTCGACTCCTACGAGCAGTACTTC
CASSLLDWPGGRVDSYEQYF
>TRBV5-1|many|TRBJ1-2|NA
TGCGCCAGCAGCCCCCGGGACGGATATGGCTACACCTTC
CASSPRDGYGYTF